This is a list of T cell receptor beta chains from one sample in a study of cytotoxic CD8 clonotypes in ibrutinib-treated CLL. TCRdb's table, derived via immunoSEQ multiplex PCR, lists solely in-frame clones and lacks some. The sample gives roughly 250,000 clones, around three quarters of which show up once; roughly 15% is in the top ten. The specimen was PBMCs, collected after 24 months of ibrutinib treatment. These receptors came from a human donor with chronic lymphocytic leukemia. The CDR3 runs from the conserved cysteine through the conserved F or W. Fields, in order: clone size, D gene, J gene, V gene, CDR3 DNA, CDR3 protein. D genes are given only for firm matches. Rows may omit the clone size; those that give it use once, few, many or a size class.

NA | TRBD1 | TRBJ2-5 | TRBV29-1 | TGCAGCGTTGAAAGGGACAGGGGGCAAGAGACCCAGTACTTC | CSVERDRGQETQYF
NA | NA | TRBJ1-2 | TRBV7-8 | TGTGCCAGCAGCTTAGGGGGCGGTGCTAACTATGGCTACACCTTC | CASSLGGGANYGYTF
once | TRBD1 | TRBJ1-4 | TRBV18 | TGTGCCAGCTCACCCGTACAACAGGGGGAAGGAGGTGAAAAACTGTTTTTT | CASSPVQQGEGGEKLFF
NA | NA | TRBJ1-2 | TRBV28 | TGTGCCAGCAGACAGACTCTATTCGGGGTCTATGGCTACACCTTC | CASRQTLFGVYGYTF
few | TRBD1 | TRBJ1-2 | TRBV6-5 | TGTGCCAGCAGTTACAGAGACAGGGCTAACTATGGCTACACCTTC | CASSYRDRANYGYTF
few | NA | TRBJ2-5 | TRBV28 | TGTGCCAGCAGTCTACCTACTAGCGCAGGGGGCCCCCAGTACTTC | CASSLPTSAGGPQYF
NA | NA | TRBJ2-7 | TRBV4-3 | TGCGCCAGCAGCCAAGAAGTGCCATCGGGACTCCGCTCCTACGAGCAGTACTTC | CASSQEVPSGLRSYEQYF
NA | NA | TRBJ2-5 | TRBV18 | TGTGCCAGCTCTATCCAAACCCAAGAGACCCAGTACTTC | CASSIQTQETQYF
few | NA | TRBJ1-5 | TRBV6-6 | TGTGCCAGCAGCTCAGGGGTAAGCAATCAGCCCCAGCATTTT | CASSSGVSNQPQHF
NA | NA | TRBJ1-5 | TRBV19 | TGTGCCAGTAGTTTGACCGGGCCAGCTCAGCCCCAGCATTTT | CASSLTGPAQPQHF
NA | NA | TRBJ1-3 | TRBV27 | TGTGCCAGCTCCGGGGGGCCGGGGGGAAACACCATATATTTT | CASSGGPGGNTIYF
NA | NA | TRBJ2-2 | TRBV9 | TGTGCCAGCAGCGTAGGGGGGCAGTATAACACCGGGGAGCTGTTTTTT | CASSVGGQYNTGELFF
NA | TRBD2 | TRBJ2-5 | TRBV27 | TGTGCCAGCAGTTCCAGGGGTAGCGGGAGCCAGACCCAGTACTTC | CASSSRGSGSQTQYF
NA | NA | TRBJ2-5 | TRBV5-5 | TGTGCCAGCAGCTTGGCCGGCGGGGTCCGAGAGACCCAGTACTTC | CASSLAGGVRETQYF
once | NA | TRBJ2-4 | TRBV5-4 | TGTGCCAGCAGCTTCCGGGACAAACCAAAAAACATTCAGTACTTC | CASSFRDKPKNIQYF
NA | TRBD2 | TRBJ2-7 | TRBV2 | TGTGCCAGCAGTGAAAGGGGACTACCTTGGGAGCAGTACTTC | CASSERGLPWEQYF
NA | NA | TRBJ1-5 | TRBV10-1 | TGCGCCAGCAGTGACCAGGGGAGCAATCAGCCCCAGCATTTT | CASSDQGSNQPQHF
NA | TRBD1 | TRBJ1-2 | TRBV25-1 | TGTGCCAGCAGTGACGGACAGGGTTATGGCTACACCTTC | CASSDGQGYGYTF
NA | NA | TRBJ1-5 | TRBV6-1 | TGTGCCAGCAGCGAACAGGTAGAACAGCCCCAGCATTTT | CASSEQVEQPQHF
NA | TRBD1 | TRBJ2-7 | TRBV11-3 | TGTGCCAGCAGCTCGCGCAGGGGGCCCTACGAGCAGTACTTC | CASSSRRGPYEQYF
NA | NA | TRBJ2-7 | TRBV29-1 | TGCAGCGTTGGGAGCAGCTACGAGCAGTACTTC | CSVGSSYEQYF
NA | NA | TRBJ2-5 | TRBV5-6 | TGTGCCAGCAGCTTGGATTCAAGTCGAACCCAGTACTTC | CASSLDSSRTQYF
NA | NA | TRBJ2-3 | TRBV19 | TGTGCCAGTAGCCCCGGTCAGACGGATACGCAGTATTTT | CASSPGQTDTQYF
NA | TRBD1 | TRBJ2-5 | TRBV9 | TGTGCCAGCAGCGTGACAGGGGATCCCCAAGAGACCCAGTACTTC | CASSVTGDPQETQYF
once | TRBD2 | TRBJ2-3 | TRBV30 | TGTGCCTGGAGTGTACCGGGGGGGTTTGGGTCTACGCAGTATTTT | CAWSVPGGFGSTQYF
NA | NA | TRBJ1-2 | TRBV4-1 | TGCGCCAGCAGCCAAGATGGGCAGGGACAAAATGGCTACACCTTC | CASSQDGQGQNGYTF